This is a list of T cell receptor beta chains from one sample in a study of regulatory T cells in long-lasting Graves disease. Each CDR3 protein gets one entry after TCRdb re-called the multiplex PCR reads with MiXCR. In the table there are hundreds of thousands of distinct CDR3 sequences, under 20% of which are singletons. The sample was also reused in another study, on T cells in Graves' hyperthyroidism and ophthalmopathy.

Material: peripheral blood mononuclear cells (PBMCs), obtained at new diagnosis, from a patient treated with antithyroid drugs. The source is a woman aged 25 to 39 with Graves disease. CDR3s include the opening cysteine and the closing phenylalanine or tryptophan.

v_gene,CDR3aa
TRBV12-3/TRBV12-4,CASSYFTGGSQPQHF
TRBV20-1,CSAPAASGNNEQFF
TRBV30,CAWSKKQEGNTIYF
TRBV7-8,CASSLNPGQGLLTNNSPLHF
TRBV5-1,CASSTNLRGPDLYEQYF
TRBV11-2,CASSSAGLAGVQYF
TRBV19,CASSILGTRNEKLFF
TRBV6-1,CASRTGGSETQYF
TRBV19,CASSADRGLYNEQFF
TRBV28,CASSFLSSYNEQFF
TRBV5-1,CASSSGSTSDNEQFF
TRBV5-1,CASSLPGTDNSPLHF
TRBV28,CASTLTGFLTDTQYF
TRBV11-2,CASSLVWGTGGEAQPQHF
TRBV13,CASSLPTKRWQETQYF
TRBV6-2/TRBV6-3,CASSYRDSPEQYF
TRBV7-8,CASSLGGLAGPYEQYF
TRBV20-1,CSAPTSGSLGETQYF
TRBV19,CASSLQTGVYEQYF
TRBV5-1,CASSKGGPPDTQYF
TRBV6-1,CASDNTGGLTEAFF
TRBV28,CASMKGTISGSTIYF
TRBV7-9,CATSHETQYF
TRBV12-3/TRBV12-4,CASSSQGPGYKLFF
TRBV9,CASSGAGSTDTQYF
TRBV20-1,CSAHPGLSGYTF